The clone carrying this TCR beta chain was counted between two and nine times. These data are taken from a study of blood T cell repertoires in COVID-19. Sequenced by immunoSEQ multiplex PCR; TCRdb stores in-frame clones only, minus some. The table lists 170,000 or so clones, 80% to 90% of them singletons. This clonotype was obtained from a man between 18 and 29 years old who had recovered from COVID-19. Source material: peripheral blood.

The DNA of the CDR3 is TGTGCCAGCAGCTATGAGTCACCGCCTTCAATGAACACTGAAGCTTTCTTT. It codes for CASSYESPPSMNTEAFF. The chain is built from TRBV28 and TRBJ1-1; no clear D gene. Looked up from germline, CDR1 is MDHEN and CDR2 is SYDVKM. Trimming took off 6 bases at V and 0 bases at J, with 20 bases between the two ends. CDR3 length: 17 residues.